The 18 T cell receptor beta chains given below trace back to one sample, sequenced in a study of T-cell memory formation after mild COVID-19. TCRdb re-analysed the 5' RACE reads in MiXCR, keeping a single row per CDR3 protein. In the table there are hundreds of thousands of distinct CDR3 sequences, 20% of which are singletons. The sample taken for sequencing was PBMCs or a T cell subset sorted from them (not recorded which). These receptors all come from an adult woman who had mild COVID-19 (a few samples of this study predate the infection). Cell type and time point are not known.

The V and J genes are TRBV20-1 and TRBJ1-4; D remains ambiguous. Trimming cost V 3 bases and J 4 bases, with 9 bases left between them. The CDR3 covers 13 residues. From germline, CDR1 is DFQATT and CDR2 SNEGSKA (reference sequence). CDR3 protein: CSASVTGNEKLFF. The DNA for the CDR3 is TGCAGTGCTAGTGTCACCGGTAATGAAAAACTGTTTTTT.

The rearrangement links TRBV4-1 to TRBJ2-1; a possible D gene is TRBD2 (5 bases). Germline V gene lookup returns CDR1 MGHRA and CDR2 YSYEKL. V lost 5 bases to trimming and J lost 0 bases, with 11 bases between them. The CDR3 extends over 15 amino acids. The CDR3 bases are TGCGCCAGCAGCGGAGGACCCCGCTCCTACAATGAGCAGTTCTTC. This encodes CASSGGPRSYNEQFF.

The DNA of the CDR3 is TGTGCCATCAGTGAGTCTGAACATGGCTACACCTTC. Translation: CAISESEHGYTF. The chain joins TRBV10-3 to TRBJ1-2; unclear D gene. CDR1 is ENHRY and CDR2 is SYGVKD in the germline V gene. Deletions cut 0 bases from V and 6 bases from J, with 5 bases between. The CDR3 has 12 amino acids.

The sample holds a few counts of this clonotype. The chain uses TRBV7-8 and TRBJ2-7; 7 bases align to TRBD1. J gave up 4 bases and V 1 base, and 4 bases lay outside the gene matches. The CDR3 covers 14 residues. The germline CDR1 and CDR2 sequences are SGHVS and FQNEAQ. The CDR3 here is CASSLVTTGYEQYF. The CDR3 DNA is TGTGCCAGCAGCTTAGTAACGACAGGGTACGAGCAGTACTTC.

The V and J genes are TRBV6-6 and TRBJ1-2; a possible D gene is TRBD1 (6 bases). This CDR3 region has 17 residues. Germline V gives CDR1 MNHNY, CDR2 SVGAGI (reference sequence). With 2 bases removed from V and 4 bases from J, the gap between germline ends came to 20 bases. CDR3 nucleotide sequence: TGTGCCAGCAGTTACCCCCTAGCGGAGGGGGTGCCCTATGGCTACACCTTC. It specifies CASSYPLAEGVPYGYTF.

This chain links TRBV24-1 with TRBJ2-7; D is ambiguous. Germline V gives CDR1 KGHDR, CDR2 SFDVKD. The CDR3 has 15 amino acids. Deletions cut 3 bases from V and 2 bases from J, with 13 bases between. Here the CDR3 reads CATSDNRVFPYEQYF. The CDR3 DNA sequence: TGTGCCACCAGTGATAATAGAGTCTTCCCCTACGAGCAGTACTTC.

The CDR3 loop is CSASPAGSYEQYF. The CDR3 DNA sequence: TGCAGTGCTAGTCCGGCAGGCTCCTACGAGCAGTACTTC. This rearrangement joins TRBV20-1 to TRBJ2-7, with unresolved D. This CDR3 has 13 residues. V lost 3 bases and J 0 bases, leaving 9 bases between the germline ends. Germline-derived CDR1 and CDR2 are DFQATT and SNEGSKA (reference sequence).

In this sample, this clonotype turned up a few times. V gene TRBV24-1 combines with J gene TRBJ1-5; possibly TRBD1 for D (6 bases). Germline V gene lookup returns CDR1 KGHDR and CDR2 SFDVKD. This CDR3 spans 13 amino acids. Between the trimmed V and J ends, which lost 5 bases and 7 bases, there was a span of 11 bases. The CDR3 sequence is CATSGAGEQPQHF. In nucleotides, the CDR3 is TGTGCCACCAGTGGGGCAGGGGAGCAGCCCCAGCATTTT.

This clonotype was counted a few times. V gene TRBV7-9 combines with J gene TRBJ2-5; D uncertain. V gave up 6 bases and J gave up 2 bases, with 10 bases separating them. CDR3 length equals 13 residues. Germline lookup yields CDR1 SEHNR and CDR2 FQNEAQ (reference sequence). The CDR3 is CASRQTSQETQYF. CDR3 nucleotide sequence: TGTGCCAGCAGGCAGACTTCTCAAGAGACCCAGTACTTC. Full variable domain (outside the CDR3, taken from reference TRBV7-9 and TRBJ2-5): DTGVSQNPRHKITKRGQNVTFRCDPISEHNRLYWYRQTLGQGPEFLTYFQNEAQLEKSRLLSDRFSAERPKGSFSTLEIQRTEQGDSAMYLCASRQTSQETQYFGPGTRLLVL.

This sequence joins TRBV6-5 and TRBJ2-5; TRBD2 agrees at 11 bases. V was pared by 2 bases and J by 2 bases, with 10 bases of the junction left unmatched. The CDR3 length is 18 residues. In germline, CDR1 is MNHEY, CDR2 SVGAGI. CDR3 in amino acids: CASSYGTSGFYEQETQYF. CDR3 nucleotides: TGTGCCAGCAGTTACGGGACTAGCGGCTTCTATGAACAAGAGACCCAGTACTTC.

This clonotype was seen more than once but under ten times. The chain combines TRBV27 with TRBJ1-3; 7 bases map to TRBD1. The ends lost 5 bases at V and 2 bases at J; junction bases unmatched: 12. Germline V gene sequence: CDR1 MNHEY, CDR2 SMNVEV (reference sequence). CDR3 length: 17 residues. The CDR3 DNA reads as TGTGCCAGCAGTCCACTAGGGACAGCTCGTACTGGAAACACCATATATTTT. Its translation: CASSPLGTARTGNTIYF.

The rearrangement uses TRBV6-5 and TRBJ2-3, with D possibly being TRBD2 (6 bases). Between the trimmed V and J ends, which lost 6 bases and 7 bases, there was a span of 17 bases. Germline lookup yields CDR1 MNHEY and CDR2 SVGAGI. This CDR3 has 14 amino acids. CDR3 DNA: TGTGCCAGCAGCCCCAACCCGGGGGACCATACGCAGTATTTT. This codes for CASSPNPGDHTQYF.

This clonotype was seen a few times. The V gene is TRBV5-1, the J gene TRBJ2-3; D perhaps matches TRBD1 (5 bases). The CDR3 spans 15 residues. Germline loops: CDR1 SGHRS, CDR2 YFSETQ. The V and J ends lost 3 bases and 2 bases respectively, with 13 bases between them. DNA of the CDR3: TGCGCCAGCAGCTCCAGTGGGGCCTTCACAGATACGCAGTATTTT. Translating gives CASSSSGAFTDTQYF. Looking up the rest from reference TRBV5-1 and TRBJ2-3 gives the full variable domain: KAGVTQTPRYLIKTRGQQVTLSCSPISGHRSVSWYQQTPGQGLQFLFEYFSETQRNKGNFPGRFSGRQFSNSRSEMNVSTLELGDSALYLCASSSSGAFTDTQYFGPGTRLTVL.

This clonotype has more than one count but fewer than ten. This rearrangement joins TRBV7-9 to TRBJ2-1; 7 positions agree with TRBD1. V dropped 5 bases and J dropped 4; count of bases not matched to a gene: 8. This CDR3 contains 15 residues. CDR1 is SEHNR and CDR2 is FQNEAQ in the germline V gene (reference sequence). CDR3 nucleotides: TGTGCCAGCAGCCGAGAGGGACAGCCTTACAATGAGCAGTTCTTC. It yields the protein CASSREGQPYNEQFF.

This clonotype was recorded a few times. The rearrangement joins TRBV6-5 to TRBJ2-3; D gene ambiguous. The CDR3 consists of 10 residues. Germline lookup yields CDR1 MNHEY and CDR2 SVGAGI. Trimming took off 9 bases at V and 11 bases at J, with 12 bases between the two ends. The CDR3 reads CARAFRLQYF. CDR3 DNA: TGTGCCAGGGCTTTTAGGTTGCAGTATTTT.

The chain employs TRBV5-6 and TRBJ2-5; D assignment may be TRBD1 or TRBD2 (5 bases each). The length of the CDR3 is 15 residues. V lost 4 bases and J 5 bases, leaving 18 bases between the germline ends. Germline V gene data show CDR1 as SGHDT and CDR2 as YYEEEE. CDR3 sequence reads: CASSGPPGPRETQYF. CDR3 sequence (DNA): TGTGCCAGCAGCGGCCCTCCGGGACCCCGGGAGACCCAGTACTTC.

The J gene is TRBJ2-3, the V gene TRBV7-2; TRBD1 might be the D (5 bases). CDR3 length: 16 amino acids. Trimming stripped 5 bases from V and 5 bases from J, with 20 bases between. Germline V lookup: CDR1 SGHTA, CDR2 FQGNSA. DNA for the CDR3: TGTGCCAGCAGCCCGCTAGGTTTGGGGCGTGGAGATACGCAGTATTTT. Translating gives CASSPLGLGRGDTQYF.

The chain has TRBV7-8 and TRBJ1-4; 7 positions agree with TRBD1. The CDR3 is 14 amino acids. The germline gives CDR1 SGHVS, CDR2 FQNEAQ. V shed 4 bases, J shed 7 bases, and the junction held 6 bases outside the gene matches. CDR3 amino acids: CASSSQGHGEKLFF. DNA of the CDR3: TGTGCCAGCAGCTCACAGGGGCACGGTGAAAAACTGTTTTTT.